The table lists the clone carrying this T cell receptor (beta chain) with many counts. The antigen is undetermined. The sample comes from a study of T cell repertoires in cytomegalovirus infection. Study-wide context: Matching HLA type and CMV infection were both indicated by public TCR beta signatures.

Using its own MiXCR run on the reads, TCRdb lists one record per CDR3 protein. In the table there are over 200,000 distinct CDR3 sequences, 12% to 15% of which are singletons. Findings of the study overall: Clonotype analysis showed dominance of the ex vivo response by HLA-C-restricted CMV-specific TCR beta clonotypes. Cumulated frequencies of public TCR beta families served to identify carriers of CMV plus the relevant HLA.

The CDR3 is 17 residues long. CDR1 and CDR2 (germline): MDHEN, SYDVKM. Trimming stripped 5 bases from V and 7 bases from J, with 21 bases between. The V and J genes are TRBV28 and TRBJ1-6; a possible D gene is TRBD1 (6 bases). The sequence derives from a human donor in good health (CMV status not recorded). Some clones in this sample may be carry-over from other donors' samples. The sample was PBMCs. CDR3 loop: CASSLGSGGRLNSPLHF. The DNA for the CDR3 is TGTGCCAGCAGTCTTGGGAGCGGGGGCCGGTTAAATTCACCCCTCCACTTT. The variable domain in full, with the rest retrieved from reference TRBV28 and TRBJ1-6, is DVKVTQSSRYLVKRTGEKVFLECVQDMDHENMFWYRQDPGLGLRLIYFSYDVKMKEKGDIPEGYSVSREKKERFSLILESASTNQTSMYLCASSLGSGGRLNSPLHFGNGTRLTVT.